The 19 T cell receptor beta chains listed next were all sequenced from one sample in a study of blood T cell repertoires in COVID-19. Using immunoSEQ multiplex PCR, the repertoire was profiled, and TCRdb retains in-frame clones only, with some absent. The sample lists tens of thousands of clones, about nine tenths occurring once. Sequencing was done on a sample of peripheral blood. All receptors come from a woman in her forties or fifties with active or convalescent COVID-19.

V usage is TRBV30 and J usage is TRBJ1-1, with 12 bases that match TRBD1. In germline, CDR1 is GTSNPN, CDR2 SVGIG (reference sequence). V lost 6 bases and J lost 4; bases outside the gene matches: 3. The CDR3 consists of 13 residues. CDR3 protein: CACLGQGATEAFF. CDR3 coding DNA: TGTGCCTGCCTGGGACAGGGGGCCACTGAAGCTTTCTTT.

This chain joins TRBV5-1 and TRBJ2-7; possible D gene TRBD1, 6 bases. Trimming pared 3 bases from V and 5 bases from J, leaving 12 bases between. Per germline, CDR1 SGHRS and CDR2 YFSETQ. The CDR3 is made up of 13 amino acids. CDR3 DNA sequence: TGCGCCAGCAGCTCCTATACAGGGAACGAGCAGTACTTC. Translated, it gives CASSSYTGNEQYF.

The CDR3 region is CAWSATGGLGYTF. The CDR3 nucleotides read TGTGCCTGGAGTGCAACAGGGGGCCTAGGCTACACCTTC. The V call is TRBV30, the J call TRBJ1-2, with TRBD1 matching over 9 bases. Germline CDR1 is GTSNPN and CDR2 is SVGIG (reference sequence). This CDR3 contains 13 residues. V lost 1 base and J lost 8; bases outside the gene matches: 5.

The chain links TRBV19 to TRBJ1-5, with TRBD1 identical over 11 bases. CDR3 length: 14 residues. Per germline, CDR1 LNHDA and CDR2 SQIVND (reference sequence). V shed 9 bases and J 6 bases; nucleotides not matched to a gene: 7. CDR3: CASLRTGGGQPQHF. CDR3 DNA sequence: TGTGCCAGCCTTCGGACAGGGGGCGGTCAGCCCCAGCATTTT. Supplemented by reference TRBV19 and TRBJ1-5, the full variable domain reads DGGITQSPKYLFRKEGQNVTLSCEQNLNHDAMYWYRQDPGQGLRLIYYSQIVNDFQKGDIAEGYSVSREKKESFPLTVTSAQKNPTAFYLCASLRTGGGQPQHFGDGTRLSIL.

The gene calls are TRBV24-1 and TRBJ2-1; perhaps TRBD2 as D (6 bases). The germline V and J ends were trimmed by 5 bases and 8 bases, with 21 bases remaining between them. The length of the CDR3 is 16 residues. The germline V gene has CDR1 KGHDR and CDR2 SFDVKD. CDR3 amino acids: CATSGGGGDHLYEQFF. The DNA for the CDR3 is TGTGCCACCAGTGGCGGCGGAGGGGATCATTTATATGAGCAGTTCTTC.

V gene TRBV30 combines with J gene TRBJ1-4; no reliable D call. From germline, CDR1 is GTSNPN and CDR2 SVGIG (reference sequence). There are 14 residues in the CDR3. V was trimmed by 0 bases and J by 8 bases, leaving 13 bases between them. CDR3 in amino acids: CAWSVMRVQEKLFF. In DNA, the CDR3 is TGTGCCTGGAGTGTTATGCGGGTTCAGGAAAAACTGTTTTTT.

CDR3 coding DNA: TGTGCCAGCAGCCCCAACAGTGTTAGCAATCAGCCCCAGCATTTT. It yields the protein CASSPNSVSNQPQHF. This chain connects TRBV7-2 to TRBJ1-5, with D unresolved. CDR1 and CDR2 (germline): SGHTA, FQGNSA. The CDR3 is made up of 15 amino acids. Trimming pared 5 bases from V and 0 bases from J, leaving 11 bases between.

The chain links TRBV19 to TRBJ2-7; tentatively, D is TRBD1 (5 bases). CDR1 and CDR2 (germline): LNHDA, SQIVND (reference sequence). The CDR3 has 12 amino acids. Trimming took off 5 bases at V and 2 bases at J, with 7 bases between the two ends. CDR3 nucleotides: TGTGCCAGTAGTGACAGACCCTACGAGCAGTACTTC. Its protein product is CASSDRPYEQYF.

DNA for the CDR3: TGTGCCAGCAGACAAGCGACAGGCAGCTCCTATAATTCACCCCTCCACTTT. Encoded protein: CASRQATGSSYNSPLHF. The chain combines TRBV7-9 with TRBJ1-6, with D maybe TRBD1 (6 bases). Germline V gene lookup returns CDR1 SEHNR and CDR2 FQNEAQ (reference sequence). Trimming removed 6 bases at V and 0 bases at J, with 15 bases between. This CDR3 contains 17 residues.

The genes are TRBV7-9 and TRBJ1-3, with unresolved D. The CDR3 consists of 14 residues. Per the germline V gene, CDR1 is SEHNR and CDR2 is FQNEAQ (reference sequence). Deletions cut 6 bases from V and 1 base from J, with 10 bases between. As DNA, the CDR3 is TGTGCCAGCAGAAGCGGGAGTTCTGGAAACACCATATATTTT. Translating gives CASRSGSSGNTIYF.

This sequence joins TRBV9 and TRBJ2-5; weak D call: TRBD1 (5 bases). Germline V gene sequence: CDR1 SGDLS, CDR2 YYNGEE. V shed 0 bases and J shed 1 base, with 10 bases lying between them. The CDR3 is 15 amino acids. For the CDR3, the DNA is TGTGCCAGCAGCGTAGAGTGGGGCAGCCAAGAGACCCAGTACTTC. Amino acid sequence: CASSVEWGSQETQYF.

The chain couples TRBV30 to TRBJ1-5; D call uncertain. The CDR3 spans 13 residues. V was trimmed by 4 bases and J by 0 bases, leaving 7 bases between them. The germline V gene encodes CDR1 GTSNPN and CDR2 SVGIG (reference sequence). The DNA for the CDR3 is TGTGCCTGGAAGCCAAATAGCAATCAGCCCCAGCATTTT. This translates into CAWKPNSNQPQHF. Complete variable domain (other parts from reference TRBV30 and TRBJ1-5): SQTIHQWPATLVQPVGSPLSLECTVEGTSNPNLYWYRQAAGRGLQLLFYSVGIGQISSEVPQNLSASRPQDRQFILSSKKLLLSDSGFYLCAWKPNSNQPQHFGDGTRLSIL.

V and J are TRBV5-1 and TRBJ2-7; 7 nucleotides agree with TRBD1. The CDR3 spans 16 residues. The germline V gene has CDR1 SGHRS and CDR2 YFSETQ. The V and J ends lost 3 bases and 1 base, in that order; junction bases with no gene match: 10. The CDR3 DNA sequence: TGCGCCAGCAGCTCAAGATCGGACAGGCCTTCCTACGAGCAGTACTTC. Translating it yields CASSSRSDRPSYEQYF.

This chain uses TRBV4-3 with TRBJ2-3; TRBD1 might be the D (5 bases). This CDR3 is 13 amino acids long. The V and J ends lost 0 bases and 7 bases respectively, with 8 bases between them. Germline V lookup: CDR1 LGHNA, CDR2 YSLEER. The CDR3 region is CASSQERGNTQYF. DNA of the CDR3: TGCGCCAGCAGCCAAGAAAGGGGCAATACGCAGTATTTT.

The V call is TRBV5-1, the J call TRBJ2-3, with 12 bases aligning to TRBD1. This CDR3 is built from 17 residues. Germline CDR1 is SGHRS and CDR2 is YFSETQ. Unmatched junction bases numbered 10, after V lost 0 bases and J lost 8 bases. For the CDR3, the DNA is TGCGCCAGCAGCTTGGAAGGGACAGGGGGCTCGAGGGGTACGCAGTATTTT. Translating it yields CASSLEGTGGSRGTQYF.

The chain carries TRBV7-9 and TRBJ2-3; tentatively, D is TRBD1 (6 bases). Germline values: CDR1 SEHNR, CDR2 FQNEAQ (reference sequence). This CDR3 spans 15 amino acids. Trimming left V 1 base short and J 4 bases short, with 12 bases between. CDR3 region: CASSLGQGGSDTQYF. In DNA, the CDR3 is TGTGCCAGCAGCTTAGGCCAAGGGGGTTCAGATACGCAGTATTTT.

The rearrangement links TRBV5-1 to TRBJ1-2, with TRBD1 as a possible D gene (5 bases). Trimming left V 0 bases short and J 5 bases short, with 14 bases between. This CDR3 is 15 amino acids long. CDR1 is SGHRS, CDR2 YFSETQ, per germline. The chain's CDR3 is CASSLDGGPRYGYTF. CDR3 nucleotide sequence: TGCGCCAGCAGCTTGGACGGGGGACCCCGTTATGGCTACACCTTC.

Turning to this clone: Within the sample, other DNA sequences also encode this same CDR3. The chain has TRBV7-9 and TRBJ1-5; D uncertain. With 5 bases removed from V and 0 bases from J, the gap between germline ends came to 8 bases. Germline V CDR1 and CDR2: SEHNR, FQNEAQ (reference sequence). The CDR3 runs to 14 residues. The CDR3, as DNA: TGTGCCAGCAGCCCCACCGGTAGCAATCAGCCCCAGCATTTT. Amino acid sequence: CASSPTGSNQPQHF.

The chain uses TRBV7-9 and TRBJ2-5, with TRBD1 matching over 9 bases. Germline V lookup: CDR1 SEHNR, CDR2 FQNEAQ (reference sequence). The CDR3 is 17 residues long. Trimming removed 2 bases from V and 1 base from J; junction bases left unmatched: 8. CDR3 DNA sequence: TGTGCCAGCAGCTTATTGATCGGGGGACAGGGCCAAGAGACCCAGTACTTC. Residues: CASSLLIGGQGQETQYF.